The rows below give T cell receptor beta chains drawn from one sample of a study of a mutant IDH1 vaccine in newly diagnosed glioma. This table comes from immunoSEQ multiplex PCR, and its TCRdb copy is limited to in-frame clones, with some not included. The repertoire holds 60,000 to 65,000 clones, roughly 76% seen once, with 5% to 6.5% in the top ten. Their antigen targets remain unknown. Specimen: PBMCs, collected from a glioma patient whose treatment included an IDH1 peptide vaccine. The receptors derive from a man in his forties or fifties with glioma. Each CDR3 is given with its conserved first and last residue. The order of the fields is V gene, J gene, CDR3 protein.

v_gene: TRBV6-1
j_gene: TRBJ2-5
CDR3aa: CASSEDTGTGKETQYF

v_gene: TRBV7-9
j_gene: TRBJ1-1
CDR3aa: CASSRAGNTEAFF

v_gene: TRBV21-1
j_gene: TRBJ2-7
CDR3aa: CASSRRGQGDEQYF

v_gene: TRBV6-5
j_gene: TRBJ2-1
CDR3aa: CASGYGGEQFF

v_gene: TRBV6-5
j_gene: TRBJ2-2
CDR3aa: CASSRGQALGGELFF

v_gene: TRBV5-1
j_gene: TRBJ1-3
CDR3aa: CASSLSPSYSGNTIYF

v_gene: TRBV30
j_gene: TRBJ1-3
CDR3aa: CAWSGGLGTIYF

v_gene: TRBV4-1
j_gene: TRBJ2-7
CDR3aa: CASSQVAGDTYEQYF

v_gene: TRBV28
j_gene: TRBJ1-5
CDR3aa: CASRPQGPSNQPQHF

v_gene: TRBV30
j_gene: TRBJ2-5
CDR3aa: CAWNLETGGTQTQYF

v_gene: TRBV7-9
j_gene: TRBJ2-7
CDR3aa: CASSSTVYEQYF

v_gene: TRBV19
j_gene: TRBJ2-1
CDR3aa: CASRPQKRYNEQFF

v_gene: TRBV5-6
j_gene: TRBJ2-3
CDR3aa: CASSLGFSAVTDTQYF

v_gene: TRBV27
j_gene: TRBJ2-3
CDR3aa: CASSLRTKRTDTQYF

v_gene: TRBV10-3
j_gene: TRBJ2-3
CDR3aa: CAITPGTGGWDTQYF

v_gene: TRBV9
j_gene: TRBJ2-5
CDR3aa: CASSTSGQSETQYF

v_gene: TRBV5-8
j_gene: TRBJ2-7
CDR3aa: CASSSWTGSYEQYF